These 18 T cell receptor beta chains were all obtained from the same sample, sequenced in a study of CD8 T cells in ankylosing spondylitis. MiXCR was run by TCRdb on the 5' RACE reads, yielding one entry per CDR3 protein. The sample holds around 94,000 distinct CDR3 sequences, about 9% seen once. Antigens for these TCRs are unknown. Study conclusions and caveats: What appeared characteristic of ankylosing spondylitis blood was a TCR beta motif of fewer than ten highly homologous variants.

Sequenced input: blood, either unsorted or a sorted T cell fraction (not recorded which). The receptors stem from a male donor with ankylosing spondylitis.

The chain is built from TRBV15 and TRBJ2-5; possibly TRBD1 or TRBD2 for D (6 bases each). With 5 bases removed from V and 5 bases from J, the gap between germline ends came to 21 bases. The CDR3 is made up of 16 amino acids. Germline values: CDR1 LNHNV, CDR2 YYDKDF (reference sequence). The CDR3 spells CATSPGGPEGLETQYF. The CDR3 DNA sequence: TGTGCCACCAGCCCTGGGGGCCCGGAGGGCCTGGAGACCCAGTACTTC.

This clonotype occurred a few times. The chain joins TRBV4-1 to TRBJ1-5; the D is unclear. Trimming shortened V by 0 bases and J by 0 bases, and 18 bases separated the two germline ends. There are 19 residues in the CDR3. Germline-derived CDR1 and CDR2 are MGHRA and YSYEKL. CDR3 sequence (DNA): TGCGCCAGCAGCCAAGATTTGCACAATGAACTATATAGCAATCAGCCCCAGCATTTT. Encoded protein: CASSQDLHNELYSNQPQHF.

This clonotype was picked up a small number of times. The gene calls are TRBV27 and TRBJ2-5; 15 positions match TRBD2. Unmatched junction bases numbered 2, after V lost 5 bases and J lost 7 bases. The CDR3 has 14 amino acids. Germline CDR1 is MNHEY and CDR2 is SMNVEV (reference sequence). The CDR3 protein is CASSPGLAGGTQYF. Here the CDR3 DNA reads TGTGCCAGCAGTCCGGGACTAGCGGGAGGGACCCAGTACTTC.

This clonotype came up many times. The chain is built from TRBV13 and TRBJ2-7; 15 bases are a match to TRBD2. The CDR3 consists of 15 residues. Trimming removed 6 bases from V and 5 bases from J; junction bases left unmatched: 5. The V gene's germline CDR1 is PRHDT and CDR2 FYEKMQ (reference sequence). As DNA, the CDR3 is TGTGCCAGCAGTCGGACTAGCGGGAGGGCCCACGAGCAGTACTTC. Protein product: CASSRTSGRAHEQYF.

This clonotype turned up a few times. The V gene is TRBV5-1, the J gene TRBJ2-3, with 9 bases matching TRBD2. With V trimmed by 2 bases and J by 4 bases, 8 bases remained unmatched. Germline V gives CDR1 SGHRS, CDR2 YFSETQ. This CDR3 is built from 16 residues. Written as DNA, the CDR3 is TGCGCCAGCAGCTTTAATAGCGGGAGTTATGCAGATACGCAGTATTTT. It encodes CASSFNSGSYADTQYF.

Of note for this clonotype: With a much larger clone just one base away, this may be a read error. The genes are TRBV3-1 and TRBJ1-4; D is ambiguous. The germline V gene encodes CDR1 LGHDT and CDR2 YNNKEL (reference sequence). This CDR3 has 16 residues. CDR3 in DNA: TGTGCCAGCAGCCAAGAGACACACAGACCTAATGAAAACCTGTTTTTT. Translated: CASSQETHRPNENLFF.

The table lists this clonotype with a few counts. The genes are TRBV12-5 and TRBJ2-5; 13 bases are shared with TRBD2. Germline CDR1 LGHNT, CDR2 FRNRAP. CDR3 length equals 17 residues. The ends lost 0 bases at V and 5 bases at J; junction bases unmatched: 6. The CDR3 sequence is CASGLVGLAGVRETQYF. The CDR3 bases are TGTGCTAGTGGTTTGGTAGGACTAGCGGGAGTACGGGAGACCCAGTACTTC.

This clonotype was seen more than once but under ten times. The V call is TRBV7-9, the J call TRBJ2-7; TRBD2 agrees at 10 bases. The CDR3 has 17 residues. The V gene end was trimmed by 1 base and the J gene end by 7 bases; junction bases not matched to a gene: 13. Germline V gives CDR1 SEHNR, CDR2 FQNEAQ (reference sequence). Written as DNA, the CDR3 is TGTGCCAGCAGCTTAGGAGCAGCGGGAGGGCTCCTTGATGAGCAGTACGTC. Its translation is CASSLGAAGGLLDEQYV.

This clonotype was observed many times. The chain recombines TRBV7-8 with TRBJ2-4; 8 bases line up with TRBD1. The germline V gene encodes CDR1 SGHVS and CDR2 FQNEAQ. The V and J ends lost 2 bases and 1 base, in that order; junction bases with no gene match: 1. This CDR3 has 15 residues. This CDR3 reads CASSLWTGAKNIQYF. The CDR3 DNA is TGTGCCAGCAGCTTATGGACAGGGGCCAAAAACATTCAGTACTTC.

The rearrangement joins TRBV7-8 to TRBJ1-1, with D maybe TRBD1 (6 bases). With 1 base removed from V and 1 base from J, the gap between germline ends came to 16 bases. The CDR3 has 17 amino acids. The germline gives CDR1 SGHVS, CDR2 FQNEAQ. The CDR3 region is CASSLGGRGARNTEAFF. The CDR3 bases are TGTGCCAGCAGCTTAGGAGGGCGGGGGGCGCGGAACACTGAAGCTTTCTTT.

This clonotype was seen a handful of times. In DNA, the CDR3 is TGTGCCAGCACCATGTTGGGACTAGCGGACAATGAGCAGTTCTTC. It yields the protein CASTMLGLADNEQFF. The chain employs TRBV7-9 and TRBJ2-1, with 11 bases lining up with TRBD2. Per germline, CDR1 SEHNR and CDR2 FQNEAQ (reference sequence). The CDR3 has 15 amino acids. V shed 7 bases and J 5 bases; nucleotides not matched to a gene: 7.

This clonotype was counted ten times or more. This sequence joins TRBV29-1 and TRBJ2-3; D is possibly TRBD2 (5 bases). Per germline, CDR1 SQVTM and CDR2 ANQGSEA. The CDR3 is 15 residues long. The V end lost 7 bases, the J end lost 4 bases, and 21 bases lay between the germline ends. CDR3 DNA: TGCAGCGCGGACGTGGGAGTGGGCGCGGCAGATACGCAGTATTTT. Its translation: CSADVGVGAADTQYF.

This clonotype was detected ten times or more. CDR3 coding DNA: TGTGCCAGCAGGCAACCTAGCGGGAGTTTCCCAGATACGCAGTATTTT. It specifies CASRQPSGSFPDTQYF. The V gene is TRBV12-3 or TRBV12-4, the J gene TRBJ2-3; TRBD2 agrees at 10 bases. CDR3 length equals 16 residues. The junction had 10 bases not matched to a gene; V was cut back by 6 bases and J by 4 bases.

The genes are TRBV27 and TRBJ2-3; 7 nucleotides align to TRBD2. Germline V gene data show CDR1 as MNHEY and CDR2 as SMNVEV (reference sequence). The CDR3 contains 17 residues. With V trimmed by 2 bases and J by 0 bases, 8 bases remained unmatched. CDR3 DNA: TGTGCCAGCAGTTTAGGGAGGGAGGGCGAAAGCACAGATACGCAGTATTTT. It codes for CASSLGREGESTDTQYF.

This chain uses TRBV3-1 with TRBJ2-1; 9 bases align to TRBD1. V was clipped by 4 bases and J by 2 bases; unmatched bases: 6. The length of the CDR3 is 16 residues. CDR1 LGHDT and CDR2 YNNKEL come from the germline V gene (reference sequence). The CDR3 spells CASSPQDRGPYNEQFF. CDR3 nucleotide sequence: TGTGCCAGCAGCCCCCAGGACAGGGGACCCTACAATGAGCAGTTCTTC.

This chain connects TRBV18 to TRBJ1-2, with TRBD1 as a possible D gene (5 bases). Germline values: CDR1 KGHSH, CDR2 LQKENI. The CDR3 loop spans 16 amino acids. Trimming cost V 4 bases and J 0 bases, with 15 bases left between them. CDR3 in DNA: TGTGCCAGCTCACTGGGGCAGAGTTCCTCTAACTATGGCTACACCTTC. As protein: CASSLGQSSSNYGYTF. Together with reference TRBV18 and TRBJ1-2, the CDR3 gives the full variable domain: NAGVMQNPRHLVRRRGQEARLRCSPMKGHSHVYWYRQLPEEGLKFMVYLQKENIIDESGMPKERFSAEFPKEGPSILRIQQVVRGDSAAYFCASSLGQSSSNYGYTFGSGTRLTVV.

The V call is TRBV20-1, the J call TRBJ2-1; 8 positions match TRBD2. The CDR3 is 14 residues long. V lost 5 bases, J lost 5 bases, and 8 bases stayed unmatched. Germline V gene sequence: CDR1 DFQATT, CDR2 SNEGSKA (reference sequence). The CDR3 DNA reads TGCAGTGCTCTCCCACTAGCGGATCACAATGAGCAGTTCTTC. This encodes CSALPLADHNEQFF.

The genes are TRBV10-3 and TRBJ2-7; TRBD2 aligns across 11 bases. CDR1 and CDR2 (germline): ENHRY, SYGVKD. The CDR3 has 15 residues. V was pared by 2 bases and J by 3 bases, with 3 bases of the junction left unmatched. CDR3 sequence reads: CAISEITSGSYEQYF. Written as DNA, the CDR3 is TGTGCCATCAGTGAGATAACTAGCGGGAGCTACGAGCAGTACTTC.